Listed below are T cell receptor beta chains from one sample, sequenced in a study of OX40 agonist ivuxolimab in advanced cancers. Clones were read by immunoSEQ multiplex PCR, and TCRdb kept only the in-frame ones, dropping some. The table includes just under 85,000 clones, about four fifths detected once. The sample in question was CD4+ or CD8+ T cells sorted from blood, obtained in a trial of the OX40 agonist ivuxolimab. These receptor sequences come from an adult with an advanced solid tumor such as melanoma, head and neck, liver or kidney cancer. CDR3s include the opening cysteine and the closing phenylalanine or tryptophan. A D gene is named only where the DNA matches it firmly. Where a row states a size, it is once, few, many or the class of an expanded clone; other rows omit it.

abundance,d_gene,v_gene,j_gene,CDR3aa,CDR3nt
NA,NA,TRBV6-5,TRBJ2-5,CASSTQARETQYF,TGTGCCAGCAGTACCCAGGCACGAGAGACCCAGTACTTC
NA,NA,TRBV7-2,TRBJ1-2,CASRSPTTRAGGYTF,TGTGCCAGCAGGTCCCCAACAACAAGGGCAGGAGGCTACACCTTC
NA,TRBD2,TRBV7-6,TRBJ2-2,CASSLSGANTGELFF,TGTGCCAGCAGCTTAAGCGGGGCGAACACCGGGGAGCTGTTTTTT
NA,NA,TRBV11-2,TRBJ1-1,CASSFGQGNTEAFF,TGTGCCAGCAGCTTCGGGCAGGGTAACACTGAAGCTTTCTTT
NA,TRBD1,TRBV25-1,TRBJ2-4,CASSEYGTGGSNIQYF,TGTGCCAGCAGTGAATATGGGACAGGGGGTTCAAACATTCAGTACTTC
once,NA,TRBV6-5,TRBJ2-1,CASSYSAAGYNEQFF,TGTGCCAGCAGTTACTCTGCGGCAGGCTACAATGAGCAGTTCTTC
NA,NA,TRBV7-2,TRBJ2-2,CASSLWQNTGELFF,TGTGCCAGCAGCTTATGGCAGAACACCGGGGAGCTGTTTTTT
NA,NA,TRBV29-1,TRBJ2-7,CSVEVGGEWVYEQYF,TGCAGTGTTGAAGTCGGAGGGGAGTGGGTTTACGAGCAGTACTTC
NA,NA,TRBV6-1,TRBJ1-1,CASSKSPDDTEAFF,TGTGCCAGCAGTAAATCCCCCGATGACACTGAAGCTTTCTTT
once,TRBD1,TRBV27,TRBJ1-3,CASSADRSSGNTIYF,TGTGCCAGCAGTGCGGACAGGAGCTCTGGAAACACCATATATTTT
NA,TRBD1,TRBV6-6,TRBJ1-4,CASSYPDRVGEKLFF,TGTGCCAGCAGTTACCCCGACAGGGTAGGAGAAAAACTGTTTTTT
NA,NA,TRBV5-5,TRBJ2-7,CASSSRRETYEQYF,TGTGCCAGCAGCTCGAGGCGGGAAACCTACGAGCAGTACTTC
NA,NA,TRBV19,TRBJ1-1,CASSSPSRVVF,TGTGCCAGTAGTTCCCCCTCCCGGGTTGTCTTT
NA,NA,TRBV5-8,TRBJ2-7,CASRPRRNSSYEQYF,TGTGCCAGCAGACCTCGGCGGAATAGCTCCTACGAGCAGTACTTC
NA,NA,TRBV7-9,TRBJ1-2,CASSLVGGSGYTF,TGTGCCAGCAGCTTAGTGGGGGGGTCCGGCTACACCTTC
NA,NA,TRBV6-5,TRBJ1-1,CASSYSPARNTEVFF,TGTGCCAGCAGTTACTCGCCAGCCCGGAACACTGAAGTTTTCTTT
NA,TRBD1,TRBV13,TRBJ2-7,CASSPRPDRGEQYF,TGTGCCAGCAGCCCGAGACCAGACAGGGGCGAGCAGTACTTC
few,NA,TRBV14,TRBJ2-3,CASSQEHRAGTDTQYF,TGTGCCAGCAGCCAAGAACACAGGGCGGGCACAGATACGCAGTATTTT
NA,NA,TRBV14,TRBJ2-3,CASSQDQGTGGGTDTQYF,TGTGCCAGCAGCCAAGATCAGGGAACAGGGGGGGGCACAGATACGCAGTATTTT
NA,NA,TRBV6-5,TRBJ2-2,CASSYSSRISTGELFF,TGTGCCAGCAGTTACTCGAGCCGTATTAGCACCGGGGAGCTGTTTTTT
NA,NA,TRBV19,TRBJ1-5,CASSFQTGSNQPQHF,TGTGCCAGTAGTTTTCAGACAGGCTCTAATCAGCCCCAGCATTTT
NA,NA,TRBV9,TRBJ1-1,CASSPRHSENTEAFF,TGTGCCAGCAGCCCTCGTCACAGCGAGAACACTGAAGCTTTCTTT
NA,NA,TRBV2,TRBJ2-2,CASKAPSANTGELFF,TGTGCCAGCAAGGCCCCCTCGGCGAACACCGGGGAGCTGTTTTTT
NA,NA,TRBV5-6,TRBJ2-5,CASSFFRAGLGQETQYF,TGTGCCAGCAGCTTTTTCCGGGCGGGGCTAGGCCAAGAGACCCAGTACTTC
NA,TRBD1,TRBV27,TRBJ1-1,CASRRQGAGEAFF,TGTGCCAGCAGGCGACAGGGGGCAGGTGAAGCTTTCTTT
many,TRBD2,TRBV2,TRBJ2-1,CASNAGGFNEQFF,TGTGCCAGCAACGCGGGAGGGTTTAATGAGCAGTTCTTC
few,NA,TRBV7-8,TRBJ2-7,CASSVYGGEQYF,TGTGCCAGCAGCGTATATGGGGGCGAGCAGTACTTC
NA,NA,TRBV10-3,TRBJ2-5,CAISESGVGLGHGEQYF,TGTGCCATCAGTGAGTCGGGTGTAGGATTGGGGCATGGGGAGCAGTACTTC
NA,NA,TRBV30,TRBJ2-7,CAWISRQTGEQYF,TGTGCCTGGATATCGCGACAGACGGGCGAGCAGTACTTC
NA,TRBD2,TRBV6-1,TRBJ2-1,CASSETSGAIGGPEQFF,TGTGCCAGCAGTGAGACTAGCGGGGCGATAGGAGGTCCTGAGCAGTTCTTC
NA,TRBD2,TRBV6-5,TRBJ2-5,CASSPLAGVPETQYF,TGTGCCAGCAGCCCACTAGCGGGGGTCCCAGAGACCCAGTACTTC
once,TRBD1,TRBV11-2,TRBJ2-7,CASSSGTGSYEQYF,TGTGCCAGCAGCTCCGGGACAGGGTCCTACGAGCAGTACTTC
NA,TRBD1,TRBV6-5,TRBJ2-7,CASSSRDRVWEQYF,TGTGCCAGCAGTAGCCGGGACAGGGTCTGGGAGCAGTACTTC
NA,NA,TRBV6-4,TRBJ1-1,CASRLGVGGEAFF,TGTGCCAGCAGATTAGGGGTGGGAGGTGAAGCTTTCTTT
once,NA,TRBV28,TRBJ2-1,CASLYGGPTNEQFF,TGTGCCAGCCTATATGGGGGACCGACGAATGAGCAGTTCTTC
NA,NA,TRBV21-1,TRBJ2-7,CASSRRSRDREDEQYF,TGTGCCAGCAGCAGACGAAGCCGGGACAGGGAGGACGAGCAGTACTTC
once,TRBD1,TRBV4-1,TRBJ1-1,CASSLGQGTEAFF,TGCGCCAGCAGCCTTGGACAGGGCACTGAAGCTTTCTTT
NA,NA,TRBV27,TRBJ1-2,CASRDRYAYGYTF,TGTGCCAGCAGAGACAGGTACGCCTATGGCTACACCTTC